The 16 T cell receptor beta chains presented below share a single source sample, sequenced in a study of blood T cells in healthy people across ages. A second 7 to 11 cycle PCR used barcoded and J-beta primers. TCRdb reprocessed the 5' RACE reads with MiXCR, giving one entry per CDR3 protein. The table shows 710,000 or so distinct CDR3 sequences, with roughly 32% occurring only once. Sequences were obtained from blood. Every receptor here comes from a woman aged 80 or over in good health.

With regard to this clonotype: A much larger clone differs by one base, so this may be a read error. The V call is TRBV14, the J call TRBJ2-1, with D possibly matching TRBD1 (5 bases). The end of the DNA aligns better with TRBJ2-7, so the J call may be wrong. The CDR3 is 13 residues long. Germline V gives CDR1 SGHDN, CDR2 FVKESK. In nucleotides, the CDR3 is TGTGCCAGCAGCCAATCGGACAACAATGAGCAGTACTTC. It specifies CASSQSDNNEQYF.

This clonotype was picked up many times. This chain connects TRBV5-1 to TRBJ2-1, with D possibly TRBD2 on 5 matching bases. The CDR3 has 13 residues. Per germline, CDR1 SGHRS and CDR2 YFSETQ. V was cut by 0 bases and J by 9 bases, with 10 bases left in between. CDR3 nucleotide sequence: TGCGCCAGCAGCTTGGCTAGCCTCGCTGAGCAGTTCTTC. Amino acid sequence: CASSLASLAEQFF.

The rearrangement uses TRBV30 and TRBJ1-2, with TRBD1 matching 9 bases. The CDR3 sequence is 12 residues long. Looked up from germline, CDR1 is GTSNPN and CDR2 is SVGIG (reference sequence). V was clipped by 4 bases and J by 8 bases; unmatched bases: 5. DNA of the CDR3: TGTGCCTGGACCCAGGACAGGGGAGGCTACACCTTC. As protein: CAWTQDRGGYTF.

The chain couples TRBV5-1 to TRBJ2-2; 7 nucleotides line up with TRBD1. This CDR3 is 15 amino acids long. The V and J ends lost 3 bases and 3 bases, in that order; junction bases with no gene match: 5. Germline V gives CDR1 SGHRS, CDR2 YFSETQ. This chain's CDR3 is CASSSDRAHTGELFF. CDR3 DNA: TGCGCCAGCAGCTCCGACAGGGCCCACACCGGGGAGCTGTTTTTT.

The chain has TRBV28 and TRBJ1-2; maybe TRBD1 (5 bases). The CDR3 consists of 14 residues. Germline V CDR1 and CDR2: MDHEN, SYDVKM. The germline V and J ends were trimmed by 6 bases and 8 bases, with 19 bases remaining between them. As DNA, the CDR3 is TGTGCCAGCAGCCGTCGGGACGGGGTTCAGGGCTACACCTTC. It codes for CASSRRDGVQGYTF.

This clonotype was seen ten or more times. The gene calls are TRBV7-9 and TRBJ2-2; TRBD1 might be the D (5 bases). The ends were cut back, 5 bases at V and 2 bases at J, with 15 bases in the middle. In germline, CDR1 is SEHNR, CDR2 FQNEAQ (reference sequence). The CDR3 loop spans 16 amino acids. The CDR3 spells CASSIVGQRNTGELFF. The CDR3 DNA reads TGTGCCAGCAGCATAGTGGGGCAGAGAAACACCGGGGAGCTGTTTTTT.

Many counts were recorded for this clonotype. The chain combines TRBV12-3 or TRBV12-4 with TRBJ1-4, with D possibly being TRBD1 (6 bases). The CDR3 is 14 amino acids. Trimming cost V 3 bases and J 8 bases, with 13 bases left between them. In DNA form, the CDR3 reads TGTGCCAGCAGTTTCTCAGGGGCAGGGGAAAAACTGTTTTTT. Protein: CASSFSGAGEKLFF.

This clonotype has ten or more counts. The chain links TRBV25-1 to TRBJ2-3; 8 bases are shared with TRBD2. The CDR3 totals 13 residues. With 8 bases clipped from V and 2 bases from J, the junction kept 3 bases outside the gene matches. Germline assignment: CDR1 MGHDK and CDR2 SYGVNS. The CDR3 nucleotides are TGTGCCAGCTCGGGAGGGCACACAGATACGCAGTATTTT. Its translation is CASSGGHTDTQYF.

In this sample, this clonotype turned up many times. This chain joins TRBV10-3 and TRBJ2-5, with 8 bases identical to TRBD1. The CDR3 spans 14 residues. The V gene end was trimmed by 4 bases and the J gene end by 2 bases; junction bases not matched to a gene: 3. Germline CDR1 is ENHRY and CDR2 is SYGVKD. CDR3 sequence reads: CAISGRQGQETQYF. The CDR3 bases are TGTGCCATCAGTGGACGACAGGGGCAAGAGACCCAGTACTTC.

Details on this clonotype: A much larger clone is a single base away; this may be a read error. The rearrangement links TRBV2 to TRBJ1-2; 9 bases are a match to TRBD1. From germline, CDR1 is SNHLY and CDR2 FYNNEI. Losses at the gene ends were 6 bases for V and 8 bases for J; bases not matched to a gene: 4. There are 12 residues in the CDR3. CDR3 amino acids: CASSWDREGYTF. The CDR3 region has the DNA TGTGCCAGCAGCTGGGACAGGGAGGGCTACACCTTC. Full variable domain (missing parts from reference TRBV2 and TRBJ1-2): EPEVTQTPSHQVTQMGQEVILRCVPISNHLYFYWYRQILGQKVEFLVSFYNNEISEKSEIFDDQFSVERPDGSNFTLKIRSTKLEDSAMYFCASSWDREGYTFGSGTRLTVV.

As regards this clonotype: Since a much larger clone is just one base distant, this may be a read error. The chain uses TRBV20-1 and TRBJ2-5; D is perhaps TRBD1 (5 bases). This CDR3 is 11 amino acids long. Trimming took 4 bases from V and 11 from J, leaving 14 bases between them. CDR1 is DFQATT and CDR2 is SNEGSKA in the germline V gene (reference sequence). CDR3 nucleotide sequence: TGCAGTGCTACCTCAGGGAATGAGCAGTACTTC. Protein sequence: CSATSGNEQYF.

The chain combines TRBV20-1 with TRBJ2-5; perhaps D is TRBD1 or TRBD2 (6 bases each). V was cut by 4 bases and J by 2 bases, with 14 bases left in between. This CDR3 is built from 14 residues. The germline gives CDR1 DFQATT, CDR2 SNEGSKA (reference sequence). DNA of the CDR3: TGCAGTGCTAACAACGGGGGACAACAAGAGACCCAGTACTTC. Translation gives CSANNGGQQETQYF.

This clonotype was seen at least ten times. CDR3 sequence: CATHQGGMDTQYF. The CDR3 DNA sequence: TGTGCCACCCACCAGGGAGGGATGGATACGCAGTATTTT. The chain carries TRBV12-3 or TRBV12-4 and TRBJ2-3, with TRBD2 identical over 7 bases. Germline trimming cut 10 bases from V and 6 bases from J; bases unmatched to any gene: 10. The CDR3 sequence is 13 residues long.

At least ten counts were recorded for this clonotype. The CDR3 DNA follows: TGCAGTGCATCTGCCGCTAGCGGGGGGGCTCGCGAGCAGTACTTC. Translating gives CSASAASGGAREQYF. This sequence joins TRBV20-1 and TRBJ2-7; 12 bases match TRBD2. Losses at the gene ends were 6 bases for V and 6 bases for J; bases not matched to a gene: 12. This CDR3 contains 15 residues. Germline loops: CDR1 DFQATT, CDR2 SNEGSKA (reference sequence).

This clonotype showed up many times. The chain employs TRBV7-9 and TRBJ2-3; possibly TRBD2 for D (5 bases). CDR1 is SEHNR, CDR2 FQNEAQ, per germline (reference sequence). V was cut by 3 bases and J by 6 bases, with 13 bases left in between. CDR3 length equals 14 residues. The CDR3 DNA sequence: TGTGCCAGCAGCTTTGTCGGGAATTTGGATACGCAGTATTTT. Amino acid sequence: CASSFVGNLDTQYF.

V is TRBV23-1 and J is TRBJ1-1, with D tentatively TRBD1 (5 bases). TRBV23-1 is given ORF status, its function remaining uncertain. Trimming took off 0 bases at V and 0 bases at J, with 8 bases between the two ends. This CDR3 contains 15 residues. The DNA of the CDR3 is TGCGCCAGCAGTCAATCAAGGGGACTGAACACTGAAGCTTTCTTT. It yields the protein CASSQSRGLNTEAFF.